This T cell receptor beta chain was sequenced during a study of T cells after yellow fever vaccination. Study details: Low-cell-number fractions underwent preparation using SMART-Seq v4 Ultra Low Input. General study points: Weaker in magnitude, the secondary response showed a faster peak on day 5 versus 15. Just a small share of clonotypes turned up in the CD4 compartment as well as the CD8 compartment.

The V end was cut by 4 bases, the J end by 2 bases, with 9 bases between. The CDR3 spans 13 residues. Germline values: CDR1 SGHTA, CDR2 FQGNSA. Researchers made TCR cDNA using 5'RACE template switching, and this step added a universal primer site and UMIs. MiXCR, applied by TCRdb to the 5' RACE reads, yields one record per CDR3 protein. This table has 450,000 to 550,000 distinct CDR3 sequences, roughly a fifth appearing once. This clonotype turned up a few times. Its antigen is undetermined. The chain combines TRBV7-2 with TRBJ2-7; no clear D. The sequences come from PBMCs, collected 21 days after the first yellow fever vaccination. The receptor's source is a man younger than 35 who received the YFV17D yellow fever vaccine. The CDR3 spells CASSSSNTYEQYF. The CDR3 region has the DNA TGTGCCAGCAGCTCCAGCAACACCTACGAGCAGTACTTC. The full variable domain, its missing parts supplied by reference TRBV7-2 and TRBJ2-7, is GAGVSQSPSNKVTEKGKDVELRCDPISGHTALYWYRQSLGQGLEFLIYFQGNSAPDKSGLPSDRFSAERTGGSVSTLTIQRTQQEDSAVYLCASSSSNTYEQYFGPGTRLTVT.